This section outlines one T cell receptor (beta chain) sequence together with its context. The data belong to a study of cytomegalovirus exposure and HLA in healthy donors. In the PCR, 60 Vbeta and 13 Jbeta primers were used. Assay used: immunoSEQ multiplex PCR; TCRdb lists only in-frame clones, some missing. The table includes about 160,000 clones, 75% to 90% detected once. CDR1 is SEHNR and CDR2 is FQNEAQ in the germline V gene (reference sequence). CDR3 size: 17 residues. V lost 5 bases and J 4 bases, leaving 18 bases between the germline ends. The V call is TRBV7-9, the J call TRBJ2-6; TRBD1 might be the D (6 bases). The origin of this receptor is a human donor in good health. Input material: PBMCs. The chain's CDR3 is CASSATQGFVGANVLTF. CDR3 DNA: TGTGCCAGCAGCGCCACTCAGGGGTTTGTGGGGGCCAACGTCCTGACTTTC.